The rows below give T cell receptor beta chains drawn from one sample of a study of beta chain features in type 1 diabetes. Generated by immunoSEQ multiplex PCR, the TCRdb table keeps only in-frame clones and is missing some. The table records about 900,000 clones, 15% to 20% of them present only once. Sequencing was carried out using naive CD4+ T cells from blood. Receptors were obtained from a young woman in good health. The CDR3 runs from the conserved cysteine through the conserved F or W. The D gene is left open where the match is weak. Size is omitted from some rows. Given values are once, few, many or a class for expanded clones.

D gene,J gene,V gene,clone size,CDR3 protein,CDR3 DNA
-,TRBJ2-5,TRBV14,few,CASSLLQGGETQYF,TGTGCCAGCAGCCTCCTCCAGGGCGGGGAGACCCAGTACTTC
-,TRBJ2-7,TRBV4-2,few,CASSQRADAPYEQYF,TGTGCCAGCAGCCAGAGGGCAGATGCCCCCTACGAGCAGTACTTC
-,TRBJ1-2,TRBV5-6,few,CASSPTGLYGYTF,TGTGCCAGCAGCCCGACGGGTCTCTATGGCTACACCTTC
-,TRBJ1-1,TRBV19,-,CASSNSRLNTEAFF,TGTGCCAGTAGTAACTCTCGTCTTAACACTGAAGCTTTCTTT
-,TRBJ2-1,TRBV18,-,CASSPLRDLSYNEQFF,TGTGCCAGCTCACCACTAAGGGACCTGTCCTACAATGAGCAGTTCTTC
TRBD1,TRBJ2-7,TRBV27,-,CASARPLTGVSYEQYF,TGTGCCAGCGCCCGACCTCTGACAGGGGTAAGCTACGAGCAGTACTTC
-,TRBJ2-1,TRBV7-2,-,CASGNSYNEQFF,TGTGCCAGCGGAAACTCCTACAATGAGCAGTTCTTC
-,TRBJ2-3,TRBV6-6,-,CASFGGTDTQYF,TGTGCCAGCTTTGGGGGGACCGATACGCAGTATTTT
TRBD1,TRBJ2-5,TRBV4-3,-,CASSQNTGGGETQYF,TGCGCCAGCAGCCAAAATACAGGGGGTGGAGAGACCCAGTACTTC
-,TRBJ1-3,TRBV15,-,CATSRDLGGRSRAGNTIYF,TGTGCCACCAGCAGAGATCTAGGCGGAAGATCCCGGGCTGGAAACACCATATATTTT
TRBD1,TRBJ2-7,TRBV4-3,-,CTSSQGPRGQGWGEQYF,TGCACCAGCAGCCAAGGTCCTAGGGGGCAGGGTTGGGGCGAGCAGTACTTC
-,TRBJ2-3,TRBV7-3,-,CASSLGDTDTQYF,TGTGCCAGCAGCTTGGGGGACACAGATACGCAGTATTTT
-,TRBJ2-1,TRBV10-2,-,CASKDFPYNEQFF,TGCGCCAGCAAGGATTTCCCCTACAATGAGCAGTTCTTC
-,TRBJ2-7,TRBV6-1,-,CASSEAMVRDDEEQYF,TGTGCCAGCAGTGAAGCCATGGTCAGAGACGATGAAGAGCAGTACTTC
-,TRBJ2-7,TRBV28,-,CAILAAGRFYEQYF,TGTGCCATCTTAGCCGCAGGGCGATTCTACGAGCAGTACTTC
-,TRBJ2-1,TRBV27,few,CASPHVTGETGLVEFNEQFF,TGTGCCAGCCCACACGTAACGGGAGAGACAGGTCTAGTAGAATTCAATGAGCAGTTCTTC
-,TRBJ2-1,TRBV12-5,-,CASGLVAGGRMEQFF,TGTGCTAGTGGTTTGGTAGCCGGTGGCCGGATGGAGCAGTTCTTC
-,TRBJ2-1,TRBV7-9,few,CASSLTGPWNEQFF,TGTGCCAGCAGCTTAACGGGTCCTTGGAATGAGCAGTTCTTC
-,TRBJ1-5,TRBV28,few,CASSPQGSNQPQHF,TGTGCCAGCAGTCCCCAGGGTAGCAATCAGCCCCAGCATTTT
-,TRBJ2-5,TRBV7-2,-,CASSSRLGLRETQYF,TGTGCCAGCAGCTCGAGACTAGGTCTACGAGAGACCCAGTACTTC
-,TRBJ1-2,TRBV18,-,CASSPPAGYGYTF,TGTGCCAGCTCCCCTCCCGCGGGATATGGCTACACCTTC
-,TRBJ2-1,TRBV18,-,CASSLGSISNEQFF,TGTGCCAGCTCACTCGGGAGTATCTCCAATGAGCAGTTCTTC
-,TRBJ2-3,TRBV15,few,CATSRGSGADTQYF,TGTGCCACCAGCAGGGGATCCGGCGCAGATACGCAGTATTTT
-,TRBJ1-1,TRBV4-3,few,CASSQSRATEAFF,TGCGCCAGCAGCCAATCCAGGGCCACTGAAGCTTTCTTT
-,TRBJ2-7,TRBV28,few,CASSTSFPAYEQYF,TGTGCCAGCAGTACTAGTTTCCCCGCCTACGAGCAGTACTTC
-,TRBJ1-1,TRBV7-8,-,CASSLGGRARRAEAFF,TGTGCCAGCAGCTTAGGGGGGAGGGCCAGACGCGCTGAAGCTTTCTTT
TRBD1,TRBJ2-1,TRBV7-2,-,CASSGTGLTEQFF,TGTGCCAGCTCCGGGACAGGGTTAACAGAGCAGTTCTTC
-,TRBJ1-1,TRBV28,-,CASSSMVGAFF,TGTGCCAGCAGTTCTATGGTTGGAGCTTTCTTT
TRBD2,TRBJ2-5,TRBV15,few,CATSRGASGIQETQYF,TGTGCCACCAGCAGAGGGGCTAGCGGGATCCAAGAGACCCAGTACTTC
-,TRBJ2-2,TRBV5-1,-,CASSLAWGDTGELFF,TGCGCCAGCAGCTTGGCCTGGGGAGACACCGGGGAGCTGTTTTTT
-,TRBJ2-1,TRBV7-8,few,CASSPFRQGTNNEQFF,TGTGCCAGCAGCCCTTTCAGGCAGGGGACAAACAATGAGCAGTTCTTC
-,TRBJ2-7,TRBV5-1,-,CASSLLLAGSYEQYF,TGCGCCAGCAGCCTCCTTCTGGCGGGCTCCTACGAGCAGTACTTC
TRBD1,TRBJ2-1,TRBV7-9,-,CASSSGGSSYNEQFF,TGTGCCAGCAGCTCAGGGGGAAGCTCCTACAATGAGCAGTTCTTC
-,TRBJ2-7,TRBV19,few,CASSIAGAYEQYF,TGTGCCAGTAGTATCGCGGGCGCCTACGAGCAGTACTTC